Below, one TCR beta chain is given with its context. This CDR3 spans 16 amino acids. The ends were cut back, 0 bases at V and 3 bases at J, with 13 bases in the middle. This specimen comes from a study of blood T cell repertoires in COVID-19. Study information: T cells, B-cell-depleted T cells, or PBMCs provided the cDNA or gDNA that served as material.

The assay was immunoSEQ multiplex PCR, and TCRdb's table has in-frame clones only and misses some. The sample lists some 43,000 clones, approximately 87% occurring once. The chain uses TRBV23-1 and TRBJ2-3; possible D gene TRBD1, 6 bases. TRBV23-1 is noted as an ORF with a role that remains uncertain. The receptor was derived from a human donor in a cohort sampled during active COVID-19. Specimen: peripheral blood. CDR3 DNA sequence: TGCGCCAGCAGTCAATCGAGGGCCGACAGGACAGATACGCAGTATTTT. This codes for CASSQSRADRTDTQYF.